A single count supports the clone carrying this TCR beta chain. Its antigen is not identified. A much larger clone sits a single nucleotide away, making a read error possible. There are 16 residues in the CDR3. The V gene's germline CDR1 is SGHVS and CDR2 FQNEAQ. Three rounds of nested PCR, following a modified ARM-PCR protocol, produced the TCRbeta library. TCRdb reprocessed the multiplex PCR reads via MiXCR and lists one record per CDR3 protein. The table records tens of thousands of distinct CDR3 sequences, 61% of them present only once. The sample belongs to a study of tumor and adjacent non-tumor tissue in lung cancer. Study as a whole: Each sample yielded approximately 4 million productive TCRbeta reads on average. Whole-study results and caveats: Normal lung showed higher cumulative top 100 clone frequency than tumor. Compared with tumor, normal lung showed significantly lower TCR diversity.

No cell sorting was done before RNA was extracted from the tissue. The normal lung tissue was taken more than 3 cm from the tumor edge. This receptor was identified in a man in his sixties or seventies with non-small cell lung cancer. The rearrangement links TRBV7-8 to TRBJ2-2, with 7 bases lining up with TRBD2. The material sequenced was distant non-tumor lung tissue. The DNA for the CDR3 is TGTGCCAGCAGCTTAAAGTCTAGCGGAAGCACCGGGGACCTGTTTTTT. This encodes CASSLKSSGSTGDLFF.